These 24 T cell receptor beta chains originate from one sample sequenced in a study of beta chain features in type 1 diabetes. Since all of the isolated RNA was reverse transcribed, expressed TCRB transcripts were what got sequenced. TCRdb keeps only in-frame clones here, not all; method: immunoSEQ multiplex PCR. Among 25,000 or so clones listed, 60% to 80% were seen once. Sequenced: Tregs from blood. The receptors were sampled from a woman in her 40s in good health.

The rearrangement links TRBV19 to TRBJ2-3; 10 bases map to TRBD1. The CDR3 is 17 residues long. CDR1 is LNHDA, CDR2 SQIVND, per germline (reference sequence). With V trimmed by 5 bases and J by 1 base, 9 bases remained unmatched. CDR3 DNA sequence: TGTGCCAGTAGTGCCGGGACAGGGGTACGTGGCACAGATACGCAGTATTTT. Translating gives CASSAGTGVRGTDTQYF.

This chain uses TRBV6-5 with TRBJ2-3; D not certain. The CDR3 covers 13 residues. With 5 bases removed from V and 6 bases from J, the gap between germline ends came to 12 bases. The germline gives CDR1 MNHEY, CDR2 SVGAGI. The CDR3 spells CASSIFRADTQYF. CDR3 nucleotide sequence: TGTGCCAGCAGTATTTTTAGAGCGGATACGCAGTATTTT.

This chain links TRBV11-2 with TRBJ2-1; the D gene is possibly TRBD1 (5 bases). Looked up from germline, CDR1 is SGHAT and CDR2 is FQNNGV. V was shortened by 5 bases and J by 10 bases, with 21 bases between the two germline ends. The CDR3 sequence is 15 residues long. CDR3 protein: CASSPRPGFSGEQFF. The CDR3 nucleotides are TGTGCCAGCAGCCCAAGGCCGGGCTTTTCAGGGGAGCAGTTCTTC.

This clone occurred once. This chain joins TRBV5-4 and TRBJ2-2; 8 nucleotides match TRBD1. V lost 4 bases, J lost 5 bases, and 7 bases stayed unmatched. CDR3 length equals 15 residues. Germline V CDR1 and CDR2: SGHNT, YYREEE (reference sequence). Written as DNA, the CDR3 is TGTGCCAGCAGCACAGGGGGAAGGGTGACCGGGGAGCTGTTTTTT. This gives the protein CASSTGGRVTGELFF. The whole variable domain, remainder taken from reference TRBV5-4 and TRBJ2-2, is ETGVTQSPTHLIKTRGQQVTLRCSSQSGHNTVSWYQQALGQGPQFIFQYYREEENGRGNFPPRFSGLQFPNYSSELNVNALELDDSALYLCASSTGGRVTGELFFGEGSRLTVL.

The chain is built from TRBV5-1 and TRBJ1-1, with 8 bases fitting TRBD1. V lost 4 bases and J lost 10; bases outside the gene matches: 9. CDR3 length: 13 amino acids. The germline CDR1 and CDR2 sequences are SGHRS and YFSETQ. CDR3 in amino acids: CASSLGQGRVAFF. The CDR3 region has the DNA TGCGCCAGCAGCCTAGGACAGGGCCGAGTAGCTTTCTTT.

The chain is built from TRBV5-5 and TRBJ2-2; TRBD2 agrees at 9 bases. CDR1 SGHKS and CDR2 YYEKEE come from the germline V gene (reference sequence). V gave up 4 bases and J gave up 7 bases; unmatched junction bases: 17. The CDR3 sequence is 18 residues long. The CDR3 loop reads CASSPGSQRGARVGELFF. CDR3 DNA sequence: TGTGCCAGCAGCCCGGGATCCCAGCGGGGGGCCCGGGTCGGGGAGCTGTTTTTT.

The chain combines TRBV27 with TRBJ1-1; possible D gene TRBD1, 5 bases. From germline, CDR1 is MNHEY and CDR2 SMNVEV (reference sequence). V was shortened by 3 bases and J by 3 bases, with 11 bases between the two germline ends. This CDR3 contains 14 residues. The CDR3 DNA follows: TGTGCCAGCAGTTTCGCGGGGCCGTACACTGAAGCTTTCTTT. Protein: CASSFAGPYTEAFF.

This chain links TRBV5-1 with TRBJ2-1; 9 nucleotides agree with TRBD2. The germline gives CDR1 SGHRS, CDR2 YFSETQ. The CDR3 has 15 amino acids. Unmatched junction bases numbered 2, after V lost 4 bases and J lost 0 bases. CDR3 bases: TGCGCCAGCAGCCGCGGGGGGGACTCCTACAATGAGCAGTTCTTC. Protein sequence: CASSRGGDSYNEQFF.

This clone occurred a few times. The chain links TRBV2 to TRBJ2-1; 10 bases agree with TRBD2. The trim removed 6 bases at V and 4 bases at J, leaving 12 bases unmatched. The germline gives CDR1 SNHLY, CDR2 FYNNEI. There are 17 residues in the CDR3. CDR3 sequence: CASRPLASGGRYNEQFF. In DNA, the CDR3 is TGTGCCAGCAGGCCCCTGGCTAGCGGGGGCCGATACAATGAGCAGTTCTTC.

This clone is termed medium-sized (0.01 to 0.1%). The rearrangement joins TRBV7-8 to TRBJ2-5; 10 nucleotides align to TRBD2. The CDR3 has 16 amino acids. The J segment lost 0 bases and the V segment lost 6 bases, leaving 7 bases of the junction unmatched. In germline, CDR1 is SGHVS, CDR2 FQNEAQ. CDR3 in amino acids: CASRINSGGNQETQYF. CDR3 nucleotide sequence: TGTGCCAGCAGGATTAATAGCGGGGGGAACCAAGAGACCCAGTACTTC.

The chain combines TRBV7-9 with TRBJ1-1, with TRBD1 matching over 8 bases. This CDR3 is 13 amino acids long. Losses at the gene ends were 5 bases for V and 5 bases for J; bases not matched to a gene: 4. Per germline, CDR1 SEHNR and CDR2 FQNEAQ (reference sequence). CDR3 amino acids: CASSRQGWTEAFF. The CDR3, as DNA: TGTGCCAGCAGCCGACAGGGGTGGACTGAAGCTTTCTTT. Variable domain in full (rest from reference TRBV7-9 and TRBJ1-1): DTGVSQNPRHKITKRGQNVTFRCDPISEHNRLYWYRQTLGQGPEFLTYFQNEAQLEKSRLLSDRFSAERPKGSFSTLEIQRTEQGDSAMYLCASSRQGWTEAFFGQGTRLTVV.

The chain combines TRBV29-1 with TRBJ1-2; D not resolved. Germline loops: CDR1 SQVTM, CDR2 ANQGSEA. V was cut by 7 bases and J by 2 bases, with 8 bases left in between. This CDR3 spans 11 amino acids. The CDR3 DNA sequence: TGCAGCGCCTGGCAGAACTATGGCTACACCTTC. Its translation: CSAWQNYGYTF.

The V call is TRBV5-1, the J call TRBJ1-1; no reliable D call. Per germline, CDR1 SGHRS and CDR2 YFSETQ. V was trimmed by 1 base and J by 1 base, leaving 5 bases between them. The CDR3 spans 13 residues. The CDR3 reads CASSLIQNTEAFF. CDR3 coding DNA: TGCGCCAGCAGCTTGATACAGAACACTGAAGCTTTCTTT.

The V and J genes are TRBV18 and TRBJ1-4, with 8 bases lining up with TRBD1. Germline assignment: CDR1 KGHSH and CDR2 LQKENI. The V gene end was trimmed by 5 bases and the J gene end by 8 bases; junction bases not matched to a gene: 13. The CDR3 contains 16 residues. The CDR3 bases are TGTGCCAGCTCATCGAACCAGGGGGCGCTTTGGGAAAAACTGTTTTTT. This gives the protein CASSSNQGALWEKLFF.

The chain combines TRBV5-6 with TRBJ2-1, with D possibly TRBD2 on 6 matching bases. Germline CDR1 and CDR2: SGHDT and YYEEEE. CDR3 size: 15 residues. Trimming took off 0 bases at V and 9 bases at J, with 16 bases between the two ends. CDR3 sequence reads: CASSLDAAGEVEQFF. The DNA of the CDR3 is TGTGCCAGCAGCTTGGATGCGGCCGGGGAGGTTGAGCAGTTCTTC.

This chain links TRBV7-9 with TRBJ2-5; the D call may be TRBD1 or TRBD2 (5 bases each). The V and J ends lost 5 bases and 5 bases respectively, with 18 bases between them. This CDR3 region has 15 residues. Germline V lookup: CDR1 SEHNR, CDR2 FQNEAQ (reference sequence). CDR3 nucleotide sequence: TGTGCCAGCAGCCTAGGGGAGAGGCCAACGGAGACCCAGTACTTC. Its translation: CASSLGERPTETQYF.

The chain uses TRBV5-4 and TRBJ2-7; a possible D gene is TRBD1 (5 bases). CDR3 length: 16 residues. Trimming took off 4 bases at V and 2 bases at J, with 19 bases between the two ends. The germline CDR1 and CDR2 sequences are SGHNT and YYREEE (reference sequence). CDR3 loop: CASSKLKQAATYEQYF. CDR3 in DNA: TGTGCCAGCAGCAAGCTCAAACAGGCTGCCACCTACGAGCAGTACTTC.

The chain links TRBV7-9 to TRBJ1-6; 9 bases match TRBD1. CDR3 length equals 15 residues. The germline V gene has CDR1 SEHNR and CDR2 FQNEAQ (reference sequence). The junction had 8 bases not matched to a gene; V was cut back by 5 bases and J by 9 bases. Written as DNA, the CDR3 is TGTGCCAGCAGCGAAAACGACAGGGGGATTTCACCCCTCCACTTT. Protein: CASSENDRGISPLHF.

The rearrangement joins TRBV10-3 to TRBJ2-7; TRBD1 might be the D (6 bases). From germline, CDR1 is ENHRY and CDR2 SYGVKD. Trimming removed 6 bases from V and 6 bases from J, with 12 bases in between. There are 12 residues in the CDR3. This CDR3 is CAISVQGAEQYF. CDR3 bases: TGTGCCATCAGCGTACAGGGTGCCGAGCAGTACTTC.

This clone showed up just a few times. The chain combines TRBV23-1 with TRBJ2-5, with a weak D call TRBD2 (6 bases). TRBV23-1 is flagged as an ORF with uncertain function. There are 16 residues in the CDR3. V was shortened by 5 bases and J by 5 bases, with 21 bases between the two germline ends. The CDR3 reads CASSSGVRGARETQYF. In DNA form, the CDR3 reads TGCGCCAGCAGTTCCGGGGTGCGGGGAGCTAGGGAGACCCAGTACTTC.

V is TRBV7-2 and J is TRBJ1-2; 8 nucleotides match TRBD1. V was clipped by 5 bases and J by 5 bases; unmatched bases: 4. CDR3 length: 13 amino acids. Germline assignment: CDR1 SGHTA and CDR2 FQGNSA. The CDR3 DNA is TGTGCCAGCAGCCCGGACAGGGTTTATGGCTACACCTTC. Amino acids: CASSPDRVYGYTF.

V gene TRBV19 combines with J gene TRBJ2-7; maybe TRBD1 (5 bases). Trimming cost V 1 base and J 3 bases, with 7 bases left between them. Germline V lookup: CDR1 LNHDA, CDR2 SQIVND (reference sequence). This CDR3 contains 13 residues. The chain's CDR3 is CASSIGRDYEQYF. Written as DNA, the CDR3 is TGTGCCAGTAGTATAGGCAGGGACTACGAGCAGTACTTC.

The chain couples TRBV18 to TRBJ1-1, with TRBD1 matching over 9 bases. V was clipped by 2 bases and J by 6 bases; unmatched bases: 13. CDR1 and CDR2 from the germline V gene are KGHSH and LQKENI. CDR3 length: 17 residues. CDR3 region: CASSPSMGQGRGAEAFF. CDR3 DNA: TGTGCCAGCTCACCATCTATGGGACAGGGAAGGGGAGCTGAAGCTTTCTTT.

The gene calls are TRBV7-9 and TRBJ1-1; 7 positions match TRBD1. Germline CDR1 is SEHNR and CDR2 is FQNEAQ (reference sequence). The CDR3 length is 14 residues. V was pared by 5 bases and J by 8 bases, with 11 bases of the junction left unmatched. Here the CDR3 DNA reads TGTGCCAGCAGCCCAGGGGGACAAAGAATGGAAGCTTTCTTT. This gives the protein CASSPGGQRMEAFF.